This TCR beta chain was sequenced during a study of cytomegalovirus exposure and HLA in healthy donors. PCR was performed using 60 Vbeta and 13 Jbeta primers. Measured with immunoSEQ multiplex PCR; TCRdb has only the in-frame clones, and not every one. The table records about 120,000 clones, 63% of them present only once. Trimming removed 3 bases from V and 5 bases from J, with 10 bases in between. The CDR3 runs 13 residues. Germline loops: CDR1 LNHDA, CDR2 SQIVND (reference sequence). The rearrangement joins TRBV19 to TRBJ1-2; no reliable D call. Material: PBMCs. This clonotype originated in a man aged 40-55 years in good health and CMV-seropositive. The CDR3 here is CASSIAGSYGYTF. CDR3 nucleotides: TGTGCCAGTAGTATTGCGGGGTCGTATGGCTACACCTTC. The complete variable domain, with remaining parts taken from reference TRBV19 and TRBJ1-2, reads DGGITQSPKYLFRKEGQNVTLSCEQNLNHDAMYWYRQDPGQGLRLIYYSQIVNDFQKGDIAEGYSVSREKKESFPLTVTSAQKNPTAFYLCASSIAGSYGYTFGSGTRLTVV.